Included here is one T cell receptor (beta chain) sequence, with context. Its antigen is undetermined. Included in the TCR beta cDNA libraries were unique molecular identifiers. TCRdb redid the calling of the PCR reads with MiXCR, one entry per CDR3 protein. The sample has 550,000 to 700,000 distinct CDR3 sequences; roughly two fifths are singletons. This entry comes from a study of post-analysis software for immune sequencing data. Study summary: As for disease course, relapsing-remitting, secondary progressive and progressive-relapsing multiple sclerosis were all included.

The germline gives CDR1 KGHDR, CDR2 SFDVKD. This CDR3 is built from 14 residues. Deletions cut 5 bases from V and 8 bases from J, with 15 bases between. Notes on the study in general: Clustering by F measure revealed strong co-clustering among samples prepared together in one batch. The study found TRBV5-6, TRBV5-1 and TRBV20-1 among five or six TRBV segments more frequent in patients than controls. Compared with controls, patients showed significantly lower normalized Chao1 diversity.

The V and J genes are TRBV24-1 and TRBJ2-1; D not resolved. The clonotype comes from a girl aged 5 to 17 with multiple sclerosis. The sequenced material came from blood. Here the CDR3 DNA reads TGTGCCACCAGTGCTCCCAGGCCCCGCGATGAGCAGTTCTTC. Translating it yields CATSAPRPRDEQFF.